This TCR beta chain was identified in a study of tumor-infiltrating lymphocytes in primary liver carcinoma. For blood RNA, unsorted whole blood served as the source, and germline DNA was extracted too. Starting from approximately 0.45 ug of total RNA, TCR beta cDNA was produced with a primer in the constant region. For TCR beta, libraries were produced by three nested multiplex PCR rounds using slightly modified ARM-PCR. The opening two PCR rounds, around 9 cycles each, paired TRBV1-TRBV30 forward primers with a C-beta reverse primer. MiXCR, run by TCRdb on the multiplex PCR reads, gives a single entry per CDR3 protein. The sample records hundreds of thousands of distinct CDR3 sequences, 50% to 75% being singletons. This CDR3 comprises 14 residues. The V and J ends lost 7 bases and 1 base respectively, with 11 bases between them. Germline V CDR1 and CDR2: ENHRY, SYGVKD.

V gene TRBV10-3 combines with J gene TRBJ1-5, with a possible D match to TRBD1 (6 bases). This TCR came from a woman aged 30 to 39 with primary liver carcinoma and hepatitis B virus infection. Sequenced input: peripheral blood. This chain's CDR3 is CAINPQGSNQPQHF. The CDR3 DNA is TGTGCCATCAACCCACAGGGAAGCAATCAGCCCCAGCATTTT.